The rows below give T cell receptor beta chains drawn from one sample of a study of human T cells and chemical hapten exposure. TCRdb reanalysed the 5' RACE reads using MiXCR and keeps one entry per CDR3 protein. The sample gives roughly 82,000 distinct CDR3 sequences, approximately 15% of which show up once; under 7.5% is in the top ten. The receptors stem from a female donor in good health. CDR3s include the opening cysteine and the closing phenylalanine or tryptophan. Each record gives: J gene, V gene, clone size, D gene, CDR3 DNA, CDR3 protein. A D gene is named only where the DNA matches it firmly. Size is stated for part of the rows, as once, few or many counts, or as a class when the clone is expanded.

>TRBJ1-2|TRBV27|.|.
TGTGCCAGCAGCTATGCCTCAAACTATGGCTACACCTTC
CASSYASNYGYTF
>TRBJ1-1|TRBV18|few|.
TGTGCCAGCTCACCACACCCTGACCCAGATGAAGCTTTCTTT
CASSPHPDPDEAFF
>TRBJ1-1|TRBV5-4|few|TRBD1
TGTGCCAGCAGCTTGAAACAGGGGAGCACTGAAGCTTTCTTT
CASSLKQGSTEAFF
>TRBJ1-1|TRBV14|.|TRBD1
TGTGCCAGCAGCCCCAAATTACAGGGGAAAGCTTTCTTT
CASSPKLQGKAFF
>TRBJ1-1|TRBV6-2/TRBV6-3|few|TRBD1
TGTGCCAGCTTGGGGACAGGATTAATGAGTACTGAAGCTTTCTTT
CASLGTGLMSTEAFF
>TRBJ2-5|TRBV5-6|.|TRBD2
TGTGCCAGCAGCCATGGACTAGCGGGGGGCCGTGAGACCCAGTACTTC
CASSHGLAGGRETQYF
>TRBJ1-5|TRBV2|few|.
TGTGCCAGCAGTGAGGGAAGACGGTTTGGTCAGCCCCAGCATTTT
CASSEGRRFGQPQHF
>TRBJ2-1|TRBV12-3/TRBV12-4|.|.
TGTGCCAGCACCCACCCCTTCCGGCAAGTCTACAATGAGCAGTTCTTC
CASTHPFRQVYNEQFF
>TRBJ2-1|TRBV3-1|.|.
TGTGCCAGCAGCCAAACCCGGGGTTCTGAGCAGTTCTTC
CASSQTRGSEQFF
>TRBJ1-6|TRBV6-5|few|.
TGTGCCAGCAGTTTTGGCCAGGAATGGTCACCCCTCCACTTT
CASSFGQEWSPLHF
>TRBJ1-2|TRBV13|few|.
TGTGCCAGCAGACATACATCATCCTATGGCTACACCTTC
CASRHTSSYGYTF
>TRBJ2-5|TRBV2|.|TRBD1
TGTGCCAGCATTTGGGACAGGGGGGCTGAGACCCAGTACTTC
CASIWDRGAETQYF
>TRBJ1-2|TRBV4-1|.|.
TGCGCCAGCAGCCAAGAAATCTGGTATGGCTACACCTTC
CASSQEIWYGYTF
>TRBJ2-1|TRBV20-1|.|.
TGCAGTGCCACAAATACTCTGGCCCCCTACAATGAGCAGTTCTTC
CSATNTLAPYNEQFF
>TRBJ2-7|TRBV12-3/TRBV12-4|.|.
TGTGCCAGCAGCTCCAGGGCTGAGGCTACCTACGAGCAGTACTTC
CASSSRAEATYEQYF
>TRBJ2-3|TRBV27|many|TRBD2
TGTGCCAGCAGTTTATTCCTAGCGGGCACAGATACGCAGTATTTT
CASSLFLAGTDTQYF
>TRBJ1-2|TRBV5-1|many|.
TGCGCCAGCAGCTTGAGTGACAGCGATGGCTACACCTTC
CASSLSDSDGYTF
>TRBJ2-7|TRBV20-1|.|TRBD2
TGCAGTGCTAGAGTCGGGACTAGCGGTGCGTACGAGCAGTACTTC
CSARVGTSGAYEQYF
>TRBJ2-1|TRBV27|many|.
TGTGCCAGCAGCAAAACAGGGTCGTCGATGTTTTATAATGAGCAGTTCTTC
CASSKTGSSMFYNEQFF
>TRBJ2-7|TRBV27|few|TRBD2
TGTGCCAGCAGTCCGGACATAGCGGGAGACGAGCAGTACTTC
CASSPDIAGDEQYF
>TRBJ2-1|TRBV9|few|TRBD2
TGTGCCAGCAGCGGTGGGGGGGATTCCTACAATGAGCAGTTCTTC
CASSGGGDSYNEQFF
>TRBJ1-4|TRBV12-3/TRBV12-4|.|.
TGTGCCAGCAGTTTCGGGGGTCGTGAAAAACTGTTTTTT
CASSFGGREKLFF
>TRBJ1-2|TRBV30|.|.
TGTGCCTGGAGTGTACCTTGGAGAACCTATGGCTACACCTTC
CAWSVPWRTYGYTF
>TRBJ2-7|TRBV6-5|few|.
TGTGCCAGCAGCGAGTGGGGTTTTAATTGGTCCTACGAGCAGTACTTC
CASSEWGFNWSYEQYF
>TRBJ1-1|TRBV7-2|many|.
TGTGCCAGCAGCTTCTCTTGGAGGGGGGCTGAAGCTTTCTTT
CASSFSWRGAEAFF
>TRBJ1-1|TRBV18|.|.
TGTGCCAGCTCACCACCAGGGGGTTTTAACACTGAAGCTTTCTTT
CASSPPGGFNTEAFF
>TRBJ1-6|TRBV27|few|.
TGTGCCAGCAGTACCAGGGGCTCCTATAATTCACCCCTCCACTTT
CASSTRGSYNSPLHF
>TRBJ1-2|TRBV6-2/TRBV6-3|.|TRBD1
TGTGCCAGCAGGTCGCAGGGGGCCTTTAACACCTTC
CASRSQGAFNTF
>TRBJ2-1|TRBV30|few|TRBD1
TGTGCCCGGGTTTCCAGGGGGCTTGGCGATGAGCAGTTCTTC
CARVSRGLGDEQFF
>TRBJ2-6|TRBV4-3|few|.
TGCGCCAGCAGCCAAGATAATACAGGGAGCGCTGGGGCCAACGTCCTGACTTTC
CASSQDNTGSAGANVLTF
>TRBJ2-5|TRBV20-1|many|.
TGCAGTGTTTCGACTAACCAAGAGACCCAGTACTTC
CSVSTNQETQYF
>TRBJ2-1|TRBV29-1|many|.
TGCAGCGTTATTCCCTACAATGAGCAGTTCTTC
CSVIPYNEQFF
>TRBJ1-5|TRBV27|few|.
TGTGCCAGCAAGGTTGAGGGTTATAGCAATCAGCCCCAGCATTTT
CASKVEGYSNQPQHF
>TRBJ2-7|TRBV11-2|many|.
TGTGCCAGCAGCCCATCCGGACTCTACGAGCAGTACTTC
CASSPSGLYEQYF
>TRBJ2-3|TRBV29-1|few|.
TGCAGCGCCCTGGGGGACCGCACAGATACGCAGTATTTT
CSALGDRTDTQYF
>TRBJ1-1|TRBV6-2/TRBV6-3|few|.
TGTGCCAGCAGTTTAGGGCAGAGCACTGAAGCTTTCTTT
CASSLGQSTEAFF
>TRBJ1-5|TRBV27|few|.
TGTGCCAGCAGTTTGGGGAGAAATAGCAATCAGCCCCAGCATTTT
CASSLGRNSNQPQHF